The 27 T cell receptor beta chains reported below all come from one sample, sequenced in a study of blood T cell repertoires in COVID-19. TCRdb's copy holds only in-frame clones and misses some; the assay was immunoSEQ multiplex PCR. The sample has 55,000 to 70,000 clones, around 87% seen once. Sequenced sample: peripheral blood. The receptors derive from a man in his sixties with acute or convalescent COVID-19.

CDR3 protein: CASIVAGGYNEQFF. CDR3 in DNA: TGTGCCAGCATAGTAGCGGGGGGTTACAATGAGCAGTTCTTC. The rearrangement uses TRBV2 and TRBJ2-1; 10 bases map to TRBD2. The CDR3 is 14 amino acids. Trimming removed 7 bases from V and 4 bases from J; junction bases left unmatched: 4. Per germline, CDR1 SNHLY and CDR2 FYNNEI.

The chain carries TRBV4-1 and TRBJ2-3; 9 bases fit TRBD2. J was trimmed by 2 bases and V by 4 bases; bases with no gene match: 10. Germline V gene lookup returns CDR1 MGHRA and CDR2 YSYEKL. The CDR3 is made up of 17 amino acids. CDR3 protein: CASSLSAAGGYTDTQYF. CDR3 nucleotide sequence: TGCGCCAGCAGCCTAAGTGCGGCGGGGGGGTACACAGATACGCAGTATTTT.

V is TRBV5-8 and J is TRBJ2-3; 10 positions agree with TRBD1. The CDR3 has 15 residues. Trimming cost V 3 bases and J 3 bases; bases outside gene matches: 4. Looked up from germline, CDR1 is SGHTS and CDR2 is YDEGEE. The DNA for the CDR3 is TGTGCCAGCAGCTGGACAGGGGGTCGTACAGATACGCAGTATTTT. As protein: CASSWTGGRTDTQYF.

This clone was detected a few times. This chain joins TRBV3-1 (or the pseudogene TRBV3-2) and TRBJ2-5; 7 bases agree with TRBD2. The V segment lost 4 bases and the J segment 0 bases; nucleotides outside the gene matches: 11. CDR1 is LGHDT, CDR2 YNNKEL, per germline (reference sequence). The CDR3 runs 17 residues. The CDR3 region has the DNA TGTGCCAGCAGCCCGAGTGGGGCTAGCGGTTACCAAGAGACCCAGTACTTC. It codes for CASSPSGASGYQETQYF.

The CDR3 loop is CATSAPDRKEGAFF. In DNA form, the CDR3 reads TGTGCCACCAGTGCCCCGGACCGAAAGGAGGGAGCTTTCTTT. The chain carries TRBV24-1 and TRBJ1-1; D is ambiguous. The CDR3 is made up of 14 amino acids. In germline, CDR1 is KGHDR, CDR2 SFDVKD. Between the trimmed V and J ends, which lost 5 bases and 10 bases, there was a span of 19 bases.

The CDR3 DNA sequence: TGCGCCAGCAGCTTGGACCCGGGGGTCACAGATACGCAGTATTTT. Protein product: CASSLDPGVTDTQYF. The genes are TRBV5-1 and TRBJ2-3, with a weak D call TRBD2 (6 bases). Trimming removed 0 bases at V and 2 bases at J, with 10 bases between. The length of the CDR3 is 15 residues. Germline-derived CDR1 and CDR2 are SGHRS and YFSETQ.

Here the CDR3 DNA reads TGTGCCACCAGTGACCACGGACTAGCGGCGAACACCGGGGAGCTGTTTTTT. Translating gives CATSDHGLAANTGELFF. V is TRBV24-1 and J is TRBJ2-2, with 10 nucleotides matching TRBD2. V lost 4 bases, J lost 0 bases, and 4 bases stayed unmatched. The CDR3 is 17 residues long. From germline, CDR1 is KGHDR and CDR2 SFDVKD.

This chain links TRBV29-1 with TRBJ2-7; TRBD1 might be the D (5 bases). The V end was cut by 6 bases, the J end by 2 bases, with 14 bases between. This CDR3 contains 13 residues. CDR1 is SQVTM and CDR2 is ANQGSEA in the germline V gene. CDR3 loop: CSVISTAAYEQYF. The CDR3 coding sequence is TGCAGCGTAATCTCGACAGCAGCCTACGAGCAGTACTTC.

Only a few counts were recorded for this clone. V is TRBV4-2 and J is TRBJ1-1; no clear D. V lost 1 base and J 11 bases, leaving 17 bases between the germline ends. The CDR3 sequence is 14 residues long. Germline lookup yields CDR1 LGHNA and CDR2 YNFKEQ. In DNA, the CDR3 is TGTGCCAGCAGCCAAGTCCTGATCGGCGGAGGGGCTTTCTTT. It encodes CASSQVLIGGGAFF.

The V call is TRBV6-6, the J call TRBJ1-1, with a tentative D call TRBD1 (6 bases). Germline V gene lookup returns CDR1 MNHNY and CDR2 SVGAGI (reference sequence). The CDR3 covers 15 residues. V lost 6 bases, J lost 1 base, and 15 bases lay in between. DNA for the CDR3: TGTGCCAGCAGCCATACCGGGACACCGAACACTGAAGCTTTCTTT. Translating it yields CASSHTGTPNTEAFF.

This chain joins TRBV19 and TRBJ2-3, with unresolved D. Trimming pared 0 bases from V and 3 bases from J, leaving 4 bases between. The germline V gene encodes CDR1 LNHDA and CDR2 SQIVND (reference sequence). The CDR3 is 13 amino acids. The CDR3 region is CASSIERTDTQYF. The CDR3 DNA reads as TGTGCCAGTAGTATAGAACGGACAGATACGCAGTATTTT.

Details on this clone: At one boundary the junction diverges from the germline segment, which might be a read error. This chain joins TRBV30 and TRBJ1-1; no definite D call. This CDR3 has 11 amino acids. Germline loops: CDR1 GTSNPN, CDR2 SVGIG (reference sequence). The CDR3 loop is CAWSPGLRASF. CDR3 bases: TGTGCCTGGAGTCCGGGGTTGAGGGCTTCCTTT.

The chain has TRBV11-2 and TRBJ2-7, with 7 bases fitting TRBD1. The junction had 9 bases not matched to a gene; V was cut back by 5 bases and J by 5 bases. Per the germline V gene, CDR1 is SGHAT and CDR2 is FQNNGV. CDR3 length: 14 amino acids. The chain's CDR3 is CASSIRDRGHEQYF. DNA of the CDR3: TGTGCCAGCAGCATCCGGGACAGAGGACACGAGCAGTACTTC.

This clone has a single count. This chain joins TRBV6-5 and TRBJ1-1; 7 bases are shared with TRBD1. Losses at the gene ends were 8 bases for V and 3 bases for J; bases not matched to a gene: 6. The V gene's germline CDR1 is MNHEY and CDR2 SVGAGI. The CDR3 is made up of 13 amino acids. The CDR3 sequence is CASCKTGYTEAFF. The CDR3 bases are TGTGCCAGCTGCAAGACAGGGTACACTGAAGCTTTCTTT.

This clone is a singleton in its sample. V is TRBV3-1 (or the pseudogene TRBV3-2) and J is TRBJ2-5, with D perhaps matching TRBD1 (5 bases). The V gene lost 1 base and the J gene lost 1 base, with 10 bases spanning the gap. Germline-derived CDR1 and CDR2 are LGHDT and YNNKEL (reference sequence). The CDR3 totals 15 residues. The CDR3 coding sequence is TGTGCCAGCAGCCAAGGTGGGGCGGCCCAAGAGACCCAGTACTTC. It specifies CASSQGGAAQETQYF.

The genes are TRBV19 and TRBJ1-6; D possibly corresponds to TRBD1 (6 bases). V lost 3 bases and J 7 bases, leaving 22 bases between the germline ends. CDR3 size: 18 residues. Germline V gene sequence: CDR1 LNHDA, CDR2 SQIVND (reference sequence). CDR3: CASSIGASVGGRNSPLHF. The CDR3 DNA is TGTGCCAGTAGTATCGGGGCCTCGGTCGGGGGGCGAAATTCACCCCTCCACTTT.

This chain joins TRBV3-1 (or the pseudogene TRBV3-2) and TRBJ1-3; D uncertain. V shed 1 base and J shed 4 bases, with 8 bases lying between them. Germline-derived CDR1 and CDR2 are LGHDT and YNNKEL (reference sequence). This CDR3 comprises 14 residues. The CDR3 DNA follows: TGTGCCAGCAGCCAAGGGAGTTCGGGAAACACCATATATTTT. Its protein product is CASSQGSSGNTIYF.

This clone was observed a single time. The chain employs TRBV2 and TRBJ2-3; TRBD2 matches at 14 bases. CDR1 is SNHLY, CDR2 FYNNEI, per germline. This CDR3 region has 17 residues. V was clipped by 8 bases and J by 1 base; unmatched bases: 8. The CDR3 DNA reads TGTGCCAGCGGGGGGACTAGCGGGGGACCAGGCACAGATACGCAGTATTTT. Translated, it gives CASGGTSGGPGTDTQYF.

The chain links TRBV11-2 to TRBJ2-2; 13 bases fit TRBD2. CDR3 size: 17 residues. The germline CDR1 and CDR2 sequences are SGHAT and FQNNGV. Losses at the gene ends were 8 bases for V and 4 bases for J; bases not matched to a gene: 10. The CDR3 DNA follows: TGTGCCAGCGGCCCCGGGACTAGCGGGGCCCTCACCGGGGAGCTGTTTTTT. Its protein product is CASGPGTSGALTGELFF.

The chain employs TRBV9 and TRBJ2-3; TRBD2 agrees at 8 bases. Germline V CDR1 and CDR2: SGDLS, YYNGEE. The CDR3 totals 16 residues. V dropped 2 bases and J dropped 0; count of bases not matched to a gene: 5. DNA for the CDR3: TGTGCCAGCAGCGTTAGCGGGGCGTCTAGCACAGATACGCAGTATTTT. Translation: CASSVSGASSTDTQYF.

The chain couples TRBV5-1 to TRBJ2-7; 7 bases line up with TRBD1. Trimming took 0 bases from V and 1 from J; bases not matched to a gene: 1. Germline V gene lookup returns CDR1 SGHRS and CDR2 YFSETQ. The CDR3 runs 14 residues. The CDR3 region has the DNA TGCGCCAGCAGCTTGGAGGGGGCTTCCTACGAGCAGTACTTC. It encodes CASSLEGASYEQYF. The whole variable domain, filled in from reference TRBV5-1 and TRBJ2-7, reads KAGVTQTPRYLIKTRGQQVTLSCSPISGHRSVSWYQQTPGQGLQFLFEYFSETQRNKGNFPGRFSGRQFSNSRSEMNVSTLELGDSALYLCASSLEGASYEQYFGPGTRLTVT.

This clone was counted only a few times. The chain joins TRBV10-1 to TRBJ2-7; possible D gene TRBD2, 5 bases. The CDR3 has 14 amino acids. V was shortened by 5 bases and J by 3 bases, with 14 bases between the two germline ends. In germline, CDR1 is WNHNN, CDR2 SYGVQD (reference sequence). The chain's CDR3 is CASSSARDGYEQYF. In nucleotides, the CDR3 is TGCGCCAGCAGTTCGGCACGGGATGGCTACGAGCAGTACTTC.

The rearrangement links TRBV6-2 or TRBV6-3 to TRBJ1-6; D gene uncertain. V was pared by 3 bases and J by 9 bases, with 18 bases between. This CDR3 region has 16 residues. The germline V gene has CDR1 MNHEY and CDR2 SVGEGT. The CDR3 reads CASSYVPGITSSPLHF. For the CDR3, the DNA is TGTGCCAGCAGTTATGTCCCCGGGATTACGAGTTCACCCCTCCACTTT.

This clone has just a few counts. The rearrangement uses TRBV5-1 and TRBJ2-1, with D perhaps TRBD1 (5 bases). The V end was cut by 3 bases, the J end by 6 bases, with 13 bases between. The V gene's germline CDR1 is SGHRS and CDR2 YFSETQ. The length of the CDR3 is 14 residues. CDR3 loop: CASSYRGSINEQFF. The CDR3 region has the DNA TGCGCCAGCAGCTATAGGGGCTCCATCAATGAGCAGTTCTTC.

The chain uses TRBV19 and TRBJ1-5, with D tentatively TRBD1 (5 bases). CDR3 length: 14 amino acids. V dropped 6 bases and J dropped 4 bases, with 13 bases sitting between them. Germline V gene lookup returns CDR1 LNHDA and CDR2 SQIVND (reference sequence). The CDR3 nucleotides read TGTGCCAGTAGCCCAACCGCAGGGAATCAGCCCCAGCATTTT. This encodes CASSPTAGNQPQHF.

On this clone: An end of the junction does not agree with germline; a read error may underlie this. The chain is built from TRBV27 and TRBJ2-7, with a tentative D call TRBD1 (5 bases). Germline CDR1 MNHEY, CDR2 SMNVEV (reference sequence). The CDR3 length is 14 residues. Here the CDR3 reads CASSLGSGIGFLDF. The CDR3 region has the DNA TGTGCCAGCAGTTTGGGGTCAGGGATTGGTTTTTTGGACTTC.

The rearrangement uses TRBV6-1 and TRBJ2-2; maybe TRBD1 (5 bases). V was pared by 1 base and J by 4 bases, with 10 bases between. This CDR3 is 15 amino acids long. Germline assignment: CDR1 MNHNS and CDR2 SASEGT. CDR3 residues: CASSEVQGSTGELFF. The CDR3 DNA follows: TGTGCCAGCAGTGAAGTGCAGGGATCCACCGGGGAGCTGTTTTTT.